This TCR beta chain was identified during a study of Ad26.COV2.S vaccination and SARS-CoV-2 variants. Study summary: The donor was enrolled in the Ad26.COV2.S arm of the COV1001 trial. The authors gave Ad26.COV2.S intramuscularly, either once or twice 56 days apart.

Some clones are missing from TCRdb's copy, which holds only in-frame ones; the method was immunoSEQ multiplex PCR. The table records about 350,000 clones, around 84% of them present only once. Treatment given: some 20 received Ad26.COV2.S at low or high dose, single or two shots; 5 received placebo; per-sample allocation not given. Sample collection was performed on day 63 after the first vaccine or placebo injection. The vaccine antigen was prefusion-stabilized Wuhan SARS-CoV-2 spike. This clone was observed a single time. This receptor was obtained from a person aged 18-65 years who received the Ad26.COV2.S COVID-19 vaccine or a placebo. Sequenced here: peripheral blood, sampled in a trial of Ad26.COV2.S vaccine versus placebo.

CDR3 DNA sequence: TGCAGCGTTGGGACCGGATACGGGGAGCTGTTTTTT. Amino acids: CSVGTGYGELFF. This sequence joins TRBV29-1 and TRBJ2-2; no definite D call. Trimming shortened V by 4 bases and J by 7 bases, and 10 bases separated the two germline ends. This CDR3 comprises 12 residues. The V gene's germline CDR1 is SQVTM and CDR2 ANQGSEA.